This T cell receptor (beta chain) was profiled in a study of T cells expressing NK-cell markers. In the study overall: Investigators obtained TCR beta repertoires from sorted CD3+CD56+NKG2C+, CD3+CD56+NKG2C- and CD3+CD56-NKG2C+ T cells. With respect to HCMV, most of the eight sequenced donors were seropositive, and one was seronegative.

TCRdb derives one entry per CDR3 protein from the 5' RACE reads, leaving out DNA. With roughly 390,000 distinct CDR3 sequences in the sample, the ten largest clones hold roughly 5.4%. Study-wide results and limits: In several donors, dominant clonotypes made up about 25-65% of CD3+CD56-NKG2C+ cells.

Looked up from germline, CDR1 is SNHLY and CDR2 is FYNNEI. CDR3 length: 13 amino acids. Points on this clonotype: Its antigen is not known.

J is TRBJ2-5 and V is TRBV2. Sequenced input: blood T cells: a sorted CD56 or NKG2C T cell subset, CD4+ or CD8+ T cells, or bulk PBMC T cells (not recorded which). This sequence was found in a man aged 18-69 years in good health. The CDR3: CASSVRVGETQYF.